Listed below are T cell receptor beta chains from one sample, sequenced in a study of immune evolution from preneoplasia to lung adenocarcinoma. Repertoires were generated with immunoSEQ multiplex PCR, while TCRdb's copy carries only in-frame clones and drops some. The data contain 6,600 or so clones, 75% to 90% of them singletons. Sequenced material: FFPE invasive lung adenocarcinoma tissue. The receptor source for this set is a person aged 50-70 years with lung adenocarcinoma. The CDR3 runs from the conserved cysteine through the conserved F or W. The D gene is left open where the match is weak. Clone size, where shown, is once, few, many, or a class for clones that have expanded.

clone size	V gene	CDR3 length	D gene	J gene	CDR3 DNA	CDR3 protein
-	TRBV2	11	-	TRBJ1-2	TGTGCCAGCCAGGGTTACTATGGCTACACCTTC	CASQGYYGYTF
-	TRBV6-1	14	TRBD1	TRBJ1-1	TGTGCCAGCAGTGGGGGGACAGAGAGCACTGAAGCTTTCTTT	CASSGGTESTEAFF
-	TRBV28	16	TRBD2	TRBJ2-1	TGTGCCAGCAGTACCGGACTAGCGAAGAGATACAATGAGCAGTTCTTC	CASSTGLAKRYNEQFF
-	TRBV2	10	-	TRBJ2-7	TGTGCCACCTCGAGTTACGAGCAGTACTTC	CATSSYEQYF
once	TRBV28	18	TRBD2	TRBJ2-5	TGTGCCAGCAGTTTACGATCGGCTAGCGGGAGGCGACGGGAGACCCAGTACTTC	CASSLRSASGRRRETQYF
-	TRBV29-1	15	-	TRBJ2-1	TGCAGCAGTCCGGGGGCCAACCAGGACCTCAATGAGCAGTTCTTC	CSSPGANQDLNEQFF
-	TRBV19	13	-	TRBJ2-3	TGTGCCAGTAGTATAGGGGCGCGAGATACGCAGTATTTT	CASSIGARDTQYF
once	TRBV5-4	15	-	TRBJ2-6	TGTGCCAGCAGCAGAGACCCGGATGGGGCCAACGTCCTGACTTTC	CASSRDPDGANVLTF
-	TRBV19	13	-	TRBJ2-5	TGTGCCAGTAGTATAACGGGGAAAGAGACCCAGTACTTC	CASSITGKETQYF
-	TRBV6-5	15	TRBD1	TRBJ2-5	TGTGCCAGCAGTTCAACCGGGACAGGGGGAAAGACCCAGTACTTC	CASSSTGTGGKTQYF
-	TRBV2	16	-	TRBJ1-1	TGTGCCAGCTCCGGGCAGGCACCAGGGTTGAACACTGAAGCTTTCTTT	CASSGQAPGLNTEAFF
-	TRBV28	11	-	TRBJ2-1	TGTGCCAGCAGTTTAGGAGGTGAGCAGTTCTTC	CASSLGGEQFF
-	TRBV6-1	14	-	TRBJ1-3	TGTGCCAGCAGTGCCGACGCCGCTGGAAACACCATATATTTT	CASSADAAGNTIYF
-	TRBV4-1	12	-	TRBJ2-1	TGCGCCAGCCGAGCTTTTGGGAATGAGCAGTTCTTC	CASRAFGNEQFF
-	TRBV20-1	10	-	TRBJ1-1	TGCAGTGCTAGAGGGACTGAAGCTTTCTTT	CSARGTEAFF
once	TRBV4-2	13	-	TRBJ2-1	TGTGCCAGCAGCCAAGTTACCGACAATGAGCAGTTCTTC	CASSQVTDNEQFF
-	TRBV5-5	15	-	TRBJ2-1	TGTGCCAGCAGCTTGGCCACCCCGCTGTACAATGAGCAGTTCTTC	CASSLATPLYNEQFF
-	TRBV27	18	TRBD1	TRBJ2-5	TGTGCCAGCAGTTTATCGGGGAGTTGGGCAGGGGGCTTGGAGACCCAGTACTTC	CASSLSGSWAGGLETQYF
-	TRBV30	16	TRBD1	TRBJ2-2	TGTGCCTGGAGTGACCCGGGACAGGGTGACACCGGGGAGCTGTTTTTT	CAWSDPGQGDTGELFF
once	TRBV7-9	12	-	TRBJ2-1	TGTGCCAGCAGCCCGGGAGTGGATGAGCAGTTCTTC	CASSPGVDEQFF
-	TRBV28	15	-	TRBJ2-1	TGTGCCAGCAGTCCCAGGACACTCATACTCCATGAGCAGTTCTTC	CASSPRTLILHEQFF
-	TRBV7-9	16	TRBD1	TRBJ2-2	TGTGCCAGCAGCTTAGCGCAGGCAGGGGGCACCGGGGAGCTGTTTTTT	CASSLAQAGGTGELFF
few	TRBV5-1	15	TRBD2	TRBJ2-5	TGCGCCAGCAGCAGTGGGGCTAGCGGGAGTCAGACCCAGTACTTC	CASSSGASGSQTQYF
-	TRBV11-2	12	TRBD1	TRBJ1-2	TGTGCCAGCAGCCTGACAGGGGACGGCTACACCTTC	CASSLTGDGYTF
-	TRBV25-1	13	-	TRBJ2-5	TGTGCCAGCAGTGAATTGGGCACGGAGACCCAGTACTTC	CASSELGTETQYF
-	TRBV5-6	14	-	TRBJ1-6	TGTGCCAGCAGCTCGGGACGGTATAATTCACCCCTCCACTTT	CASSSGRYNSPLHF
-	TRBV6-1	14	-	TRBJ2-7	TGTGCCAGCAGGGACAGACAAAGCCCCTGGGAGCAGTACTTC	CASRDRQSPWEQYF
-	TRBV5-1	16	-	TRBJ2-5	TGCGCCAGCAGCTTTTGGGGCCCGGGCTCAAGAGAGACCCAGTACTTC	CASSFWGPGSRETQYF
-	TRBV5-1	14	TRBD2	TRBJ2-7	TGCGCCAGCAGCTTCGACGCGGGGGCCTACGAGCAGTACTTC	CASSFDAGAYEQYF
-	TRBV11-2	17	TRBD2	TRBJ2-7	TGTGCCAGCAGCTTAGGGACTAGCGGGAGACCCCTCTACGAGCAGTACTTC	CASSLGTSGRPLYEQYF
once	TRBV27	19	TRBD1	TRBJ1-4	TGTGCCAGCAGTTTACCGGTCGAAGAGGTGACAGGGGGCGGTGAAAAACTGTTTTTT	CASSLPVEEVTGGGEKLFF
-	TRBV19	17	-	TRBJ1-1	TGTGCCAGTAGTACCCCGCTGGGCCGGGTTACGGACACTGAAGCTTTCTTT	CASSTPLGRVTDTEAFF
-	TRBV6-6	15	TRBD1	TRBJ2-5	TGTGCCAGCAGTTGGGGGCCAGGGGGCCAAGAGACCCAGTACTTC	CASSWGPGGQETQYF
-	TRBV7-8	15	-	TRBJ2-2	TGTGCCAGCAGCTTAGCTCAGGGTTACACCGGGGAGCTGTTTTTT	CASSLAQGYTGELFF
-	TRBV7-6	15	-	TRBJ2-5	TGTGCCAGCAGCCCGAGCGGCGGCGTCGGAGAGACCCAGTACTTC	CASSPSGGVGETQYF
-	TRBV18	12	-	TRBJ2-7	TGTGCCAGCTCACCAGGGCAGGTGGAGCAGTACTTC	CASSPGQVEQYF
-	TRBV4-1	15	-	TRBJ1-1	TGCGCCAGCAGCCAAGAAGGAACGGGGAACACTGAAGCTTTCTTT	CASSQEGTGNTEAFF
once	TRBV2	15	TRBD1	TRBJ1-1	TGTGCCAGCACCCCGACAGGGATGGTGGTCACTGAAGCTTTCTTT	CASTPTGMVVTEAFF
-	TRBV13	14	TRBD1	TRBJ2-5	TGTGCCAGCGAAAGACAGGGCTTTCCTAGAGCCCAGTACTTC	CASERQGFPRAQYF
-	TRBV28	17	-	TRBJ2-1	TGTGCCAGTCTAAGTGGCCTCCGGCAGTTGTCCGACAATGAGCAGTTCTTC	CASLSGLRQLSDNEQFF
-	TRBV7-9	16	TRBD1	TRBJ1-4	TGTGCCAGCAGCTCTAGAGGGACAGGGGGCAATGAAAAACTGTTTTTT	CASSSRGTGGNEKLFF
-	TRBV7-8	13	-	TRBJ2-5	TGTGCCAGCAGCTTTGTAGCGGACGAGACTCAGTACTTC	CASSFVADETQYF
-	TRBV10-3	16	-	TRBJ2-2	TGTGCCAGCACCTTGGGGGAGGCTCTGGGGACCGGGGAGCTGTTTTTT	CASTLGEALGTGELFF
-	TRBV7-9	17	-	TRBJ2-6	TGTGCCAGCAGCCCCAAACACGGAAACTCTGGGGCCAACGTCCTGACTTTC	CASSPKHGNSGANVLTF